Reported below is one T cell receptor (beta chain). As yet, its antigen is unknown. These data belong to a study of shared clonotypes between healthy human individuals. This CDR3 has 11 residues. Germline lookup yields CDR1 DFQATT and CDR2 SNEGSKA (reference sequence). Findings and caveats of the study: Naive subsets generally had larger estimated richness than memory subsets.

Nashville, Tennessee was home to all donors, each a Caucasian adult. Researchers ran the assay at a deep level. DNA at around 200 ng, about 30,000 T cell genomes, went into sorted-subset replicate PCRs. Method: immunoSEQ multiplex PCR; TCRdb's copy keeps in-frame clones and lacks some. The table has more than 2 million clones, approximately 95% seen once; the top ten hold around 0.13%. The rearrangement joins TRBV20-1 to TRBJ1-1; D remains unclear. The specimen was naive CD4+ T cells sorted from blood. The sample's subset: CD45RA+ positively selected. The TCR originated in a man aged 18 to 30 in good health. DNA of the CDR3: TGCAGCACAAAGGGAGTGACTGAAGCTTTCTTT. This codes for CSTKGVTEAFF.